This entry lists 24 T cell receptor beta chains sequenced from one sample in a study of blood T cell repertoires in COVID-19. The data were produced by immunoSEQ multiplex PCR, yet TCRdb's version contains in-frame clones alone and is incomplete. The repertoire holds approximately 350,000 clones, with around 91% as singletons. The sequenced material came from PBMCs or T cells enriched from blood (not recorded which). The receptors derive from a man between 18 and 29 years old who had recovered from COVID-19.

The gene calls are TRBV21-1 and TRBJ2-5; the table's D call TRBD1 went unverified against the DNA. TRBV21-1 counts as a pseudogene. The CDR3 runs 16 residues. The CDR3 DNA reads as TGTGCCAGCAGCAAAGAGGACAGGGGGCATTGGGAGACCCAGTACTTC. Protein product: CASSKEDRGHWETQYF.

In this sample, this clone turned up once. This CDR3 reads CATGGQGRGYTF. CDR3 nucleotide sequence: TGTGCCACCGGAGGACAGGGTCGTGGCTACACCTTC. V usage is TRBV7-9 and J usage is TRBJ1-2, with TRBD1 matching over 8 bases. CDR1 is SEHNR, CDR2 FQNEAQ, per germline (reference sequence). The CDR3 contains 12 residues. V lost 10 bases, J lost 7 bases, and 8 bases stayed unmatched. Complete variable domain (other parts from reference TRBV7-9 and TRBJ1-2): DTGVSQNPRHKITKRGQNVTFRCDPISEHNRLYWYRQTLGQGPEFLTYFQNEAQLEKSRLLSDRFSAERPKGSFSTLEIQRTEQGDSAMYLCATGGQGRGYTFGSGTRLTVV.

V usage is TRBV3-1 (or the pseudogene TRBV3-2) and J usage is TRBJ1-4; TRBD1 agrees at 8 bases. After removal of 3 bases from V and 7 bases from J, the junction contained 13 bases not matched to a gene. Germline V gives CDR1 LGHDT, CDR2 YNNKEL (reference sequence). CDR3 length: 17 amino acids. Here the CDR3 DNA reads TGTGCCAGCAGCCAGGGAGACAGGGGATCATCCGGTGAAAAACTGTTTTTT. It is translated as CASSQGDRGSSGEKLFF.

This clone has just one count. The rearrangement links TRBV6-4 to TRBJ2-7; TRBD2 matches 11 bases. J lost 4 bases, V lost 8 bases, and 13 bases had no gene match. Germline CDR1 is MRHNA and CDR2 is SNTAGT. The CDR3 covers 16 residues. The CDR3 nucleotides read TGTGCCAGCCCGGGAGAGACTAGCGGGACTACTTACGAGCAGTACTTC. Translation gives CASPGETSGTTYEQYF.

This clone was detected only once. The rearrangement joins TRBV18 to TRBJ1-3; the D is unclear. The V gene's germline CDR1 is KGHSH and CDR2 LQKENI. V lost 2 bases, J lost 0 bases, and 5 bases lay in between. The CDR3 length is 14 residues. The CDR3 is CASSPEASGNTIYF. The CDR3, as DNA: TGTGCCAGCTCACCAGAGGCCTCTGGAAACACCATATATTTT.

This chain joins TRBV4-2 and TRBJ2-1; possible D gene TRBD2, 5 bases. The length of the CDR3 is 15 residues. The V gene's germline CDR1 is LGHNA and CDR2 YNFKEQ. V lost 1 base and J 6 bases, leaving 13 bases between the germline ends. The CDR3 bases are TGTGCCAGCAGCCAAGCGAGTCGGGATGTCAATGAGCAGTTCTTC. This codes for CASSQASRDVNEQFF.

This chain joins TRBV9 and TRBJ1-3, with 9 positions matching TRBD1. The V segment lost 4 bases and the J segment 3 bases; nucleotides outside the gene matches: 11. This CDR3 has 17 residues. Germline V gene sequence: CDR1 SGDLS, CDR2 YYNGEE. The CDR3 region is CASSSSLQGAHGNTIYF. CDR3 sequence (DNA): TGTGCCAGCAGCTCGAGCCTACAGGGGGCACATGGAAACACCATATATTTT.

This rearrangement joins TRBV3-1 (or the pseudogene TRBV3-2) to TRBJ1-5; D unresolved. CDR1 and CDR2 from the germline V gene are LGHDT and YNNKEL (reference sequence). V was trimmed by 4 bases and J by 9 bases, leaving 13 bases between them. The CDR3 totals 13 residues. The CDR3 sequence is CASSLMEGRPQHF. In DNA, the CDR3 is TGTGCCAGCAGCCTAATGGAGGGTCGGCCCCAGCATTTT.

The rearrangement joins TRBV4-1 to TRBJ1-6; TRBD1 is a possible D gene (6 bases). The CDR3 sequence is 16 residues long. The germline CDR1 and CDR2 sequences are MGHRA and YSYEKL. V was clipped by 0 bases and J by 3 bases, with 9 bases between them. CDR3 loop: CASSQDSRGYNSPLHF. In DNA form, the CDR3 reads TGCGCCAGCAGCCAAGATTCCAGGGGCTATAATTCACCCCTCCACTTT.

V is TRBV7-9 and J is TRBJ2-2, with D possibly matching TRBD1 (7 bases). V was clipped by 4 bases and J by 1 base, with 13 bases between them. Germline V CDR1 and CDR2: SEHNR, FQNEAQ (reference sequence). This CDR3 spans 16 amino acids. This CDR3 is CASSSEGAVNTGELFF. The CDR3 DNA is TGTGCCAGCAGCTCGGAGGGGGCTGTGAACACCGGGGAGCTGTTTTTT.

The chain combines TRBV5-1 with TRBJ2-1; the D gene is possibly TRBD2 (5 bases). In germline, CDR1 is SGHRS, CDR2 YFSETQ. The V end was cut by 4 bases, the J end by 6 bases, with 11 bases between. CDR3 length equals 13 residues. CDR3 nucleotide sequence: TGCGCCAGCAGCCCGGGAAGGCGCAATGAGCAGTTCTTC. Translated, it gives CASSPGRRNEQFF. The full variable domain, with the rest looked up from reference TRBV5-1 and TRBJ2-1, is KAGVTQTPRYLIKTRGQQVTLSCSPISGHRSVSWYQQTPGQGLQFLFEYFSETQRNKGNFPGRFSGRQFSNSRSEMNVSTLELGDSALYLCASSPGRRNEQFFGPGTRLTVL.

The J gene is TRBJ2-5, the V gene TRBV5-1; 11 bases fit TRBD2. Trimming cost V 4 bases and J 7 bases; bases outside gene matches: 6. Per the germline V gene, CDR1 is SGHRS and CDR2 is YFSETQ. This CDR3 is built from 14 residues. The chain's CDR3 is CASSDGLAGGTQYF. CDR3 nucleotide sequence: TGCGCCAGCAGCGACGGACTAGCGGGCGGGACCCAGTACTTC.

The J gene is TRBJ1-5, the V gene TRBV5-1; tentative D call: TRBD1 (5 bases). Trimming pared 4 bases from V and 3 bases from J, leaving 14 bases between. Germline V CDR1 and CDR2: SGHRS, YFSETQ. The CDR3 length is 15 residues. CDR3 protein: CASSPRGEFNQPQHF. In DNA, the CDR3 is TGCGCCAGCAGCCCCCGGGGGGAGTTCAATCAGCCCCAGCATTTT.

V usage is TRBV3-1 (or the pseudogene TRBV3-2) and J usage is TRBJ1-1; possibly TRBD1 for D (6 bases). Germline V lookup: CDR1 LGHDT, CDR2 YNNKEL (reference sequence). This CDR3 has 15 residues. Trimming took 1 base from V and 9 from J, leaving 18 bases between them. In nucleotides, the CDR3 is TGTGCCAGCAGCCAAGCGTCCCCAGGGACACGAAAAGCTTTCTTT. This gives the protein CASSQASPGTRKAFF.

V usage is TRBV21-1 and J usage is TRBJ1-5; TRBD1, the D gene given by the table, was not confirmed from the DNA. TRBV21-1 is flagged as a pseudogene. The CDR3 consists of 17 residues. CDR3: CASSPPRGHRSNQPQHF. The CDR3 nucleotides are TGTGCCAGCAGCCCCCCCCGGGGACACCGAAGCAATCAGCCCCAGCATTTT.

The gene calls are TRBV2 and TRBJ1-2; D is ambiguous. This CDR3 spans 14 amino acids. Trimming shortened V by 3 bases and J by 7 bases, and 15 bases separated the two germline ends. Germline V gene data show CDR1 as SNHLY and CDR2 as FYNNEI. The CDR3 sequence is CASSETAGLGGYTF. Written as DNA, the CDR3 is TGTGCCAGCAGTGAGACGGCTGGGCTCGGTGGCTACACCTTC.

In the case of this clone: Other DNA sequences in the sample encode the same CDR3. This chain uses TRBV7-2 with TRBJ1-2; a weak D match, TRBD1 (6 bases). V was pared by 3 bases and J by 2 bases, with 7 bases between. CDR1 and CDR2 from the germline V gene are SGHTA and FQGNSA. The CDR3 is 13 residues long. In nucleotides, the CDR3 is TGTGCCAGCAGCTTGGGACAAAACTATGGCTACACCTTC. Its protein is CASSLGQNYGYTF.

The chain carries TRBV3-1 (or the pseudogene TRBV3-2) and TRBJ2-7; 8 bases agree with TRBD2. V was pared by 4 bases and J by 4 bases, with 6 bases of the junction left unmatched. This CDR3 has 14 amino acids. The germline V gene has CDR1 LGHDT and CDR2 YNNKEL (reference sequence). The chain's CDR3 is CASSRGGGLYEQYF. The CDR3 DNA reads as TGTGCCAGCAGCCGGGGCGGGGGGTTGTACGAGCAGTACTTC.

The CDR3 nucleotides read TGTGCTAGTGGTTTGGTAACAGGGGGCTTGGTGAATGGCTACACCTTC. It yields the protein CASGLVTGGLVNGYTF. V gene TRBV12-5 combines with J gene TRBJ1-2, with 9 bases aligning to TRBD1. Germline V gene lookup returns CDR1 LGHNT and CDR2 FRNRAP. The junction had 8 bases not matched to a gene; V was cut back by 0 bases and J by 6 bases. CDR3 length: 16 residues.

The rearrangement uses TRBV6-5 and TRBJ2-7; 8 nucleotides match TRBD2. This CDR3 contains 14 residues. V was clipped by 6 bases and J by 6 bases; unmatched bases: 10. From germline, CDR1 is MNHEY and CDR2 SVGAGI. CDR3 loop: CASSRTSSGSEQYF. In DNA form, the CDR3 reads TGTGCCAGCAGCCGGACTAGCTCTGGATCCGAGCAGTACTTC.

This chain joins TRBV9 and TRBJ2-1, with D unclear. The CDR3 loop spans 15 amino acids. Trimming left V 0 bases short and J 3 bases short, with 10 bases between. Per the germline V gene, CDR1 is SGDLS and CDR2 is YYNGEE. DNA of the CDR3: TGTGCCAGCAGCGTAGGGGTAGCCTTCTACAATGAGCAGTTCTTC. It specifies CASSVGVAFYNEQFF.

This clone was detected once. The rearrangement links TRBV7-2 to TRBJ2-1, with D possibly TRBD2 on 7 matching bases. Trimming removed 6 bases from V and 8 bases from J, with 26 bases in between. CDR1 SGHTA and CDR2 FQGNSA come from the germline V gene. This CDR3 has 17 residues. The CDR3 reads CASRGGPLKGGGDEQFF. Here the CDR3 DNA reads TGTGCCAGCAGAGGAGGACCCCTCAAGGGGGGAGGGGATGAGCAGTTCTTC.

The sample holds a few counts of this clone. The chain joins TRBV7-6 to TRBJ2-1, with D possibly TRBD2 on 6 matching bases. The V gene's germline CDR1 is SGHVS and CDR2 FNYEAQ. There are 20 residues in the CDR3. The ends were cut back, 5 bases at V and 12 bases at J, with 38 bases in the middle. CDR3 sequence reads: CASSLLEEDITGVARLAQFF. CDR3 coding DNA: TGTGCCAGCAGCCTCCTCGAAGAGGATATAACGGGAGTTGCCCGGCTTGCGCAGTTCTTC.

The gene calls are TRBV2 and TRBJ2-2, with D possibly matching TRBD1 (6 bases). Looked up from germline, CDR1 is SNHLY and CDR2 is FYNNEI. This CDR3 spans 14 amino acids. V lost 2 bases and J lost 4, with 8 bases in between. This CDR3 is CASSELDSTGELFF. The CDR3 DNA reads TGTGCCAGCAGTGAATTGGACAGCACCGGGGAGCTGTTTTTT.